One and the same sample provided the 28 T cell receptor beta chains below, sequenced in a study of blood T cell repertoires in COVID-19. This table comes from immunoSEQ multiplex PCR, and its TCRdb copy is limited to in-frame clones, with some not included. The table lists some 80,000 clones, 75% to 90% of them singletons. The specimen sequenced was peripheral blood. The receptor set was obtained from a woman aged 40 to 50 with active or convalescent COVID-19.

This clone has just a few counts. The chain joins TRBV27 to TRBJ1-3; a possible D gene is TRBD1 (5 bases). The V gene's germline CDR1 is MNHEY and CDR2 SMNVEV (reference sequence). The CDR3 runs to 16 residues. Trimming left V 0 bases short and J 3 bases short, with 12 bases between. CDR3 in DNA: TGTGCCAGCAGTTTATCCGCCAGCAGGGTTGGAAACACCATATATTTT. Its protein is CASSLSASRVGNTIYF.

The chain employs TRBV28 and TRBJ1-2; D ambiguous. Trimming stripped 1 base from V and 4 bases from J, with 4 bases between. The CDR3 runs to 12 residues. Germline loops: CDR1 MDHEN, CDR2 SYDVKM. The CDR3 nucleotides read TGTGCCAGCAGTTTATCTAGCTATGGCTACACCTTC. Translated, it gives CASSLSSYGYTF.

The V and J genes are TRBV29-1 and TRBJ2-5; the match to TRBD1 covers 7 bases. With V trimmed by 6 bases and J by 4 bases, 8 bases remained unmatched. From germline, CDR1 is SQVTM and CDR2 ANQGSEA. This CDR3 is 13 amino acids long. CDR3 loop: CSVSTGIGETQYF. CDR3 in DNA: TGCAGCGTATCGACAGGGATCGGAGAGACCCAGTACTTC.

V usage is TRBV19 and J usage is TRBJ1-2; the D gene is possibly TRBD1 (6 bases). Between the trimmed V and J ends, which lost 7 bases and 3 bases, there was a span of 12 bases. Germline-derived CDR1 and CDR2 are LNHDA and SQIVND (reference sequence). The CDR3 has 13 amino acids. This chain's CDR3 is CASTETGYYGYTF. In DNA, the CDR3 is TGTGCCAGTACTGAGACAGGATACTATGGCTACACCTTC.

This chain links TRBV12-5 with TRBJ2-1; possible D gene TRBD1, 6 bases. Germline CDR1 LGHNT, CDR2 FRNRAP. Trimming left V 4 bases short and J 2 bases short, with 12 bases between. The CDR3 is made up of 15 amino acids. CDR3 region: CASGWGQGTYNEQFF. CDR3 DNA: TGTGCTAGTGGTTGGGGGCAGGGGACCTACAATGAGCAGTTCTTC.

This chain uses TRBV11-3 with TRBJ1-1; D perhaps matches TRBD1 (5 bases). Trimming removed 4 bases from V and 9 bases from J, with 21 bases in between. CDR3 length: 15 amino acids. Looked up from germline, CDR1 is SGHNT and CDR2 is YENEEA. CDR3 sequence (DNA): TGTGCCAGCAGCTCATACGTTGGGACTCCGGACCAAGCTTTCTTT. Protein product: CASSSYVGTPDQAFF.

V gene TRBV7-9 combines with J gene TRBJ1-2; D might be TRBD1 (5 bases). V was clipped by 0 bases and J by 6 bases, with 11 bases between them. The germline V gene encodes CDR1 SEHNR and CDR2 FQNEAQ (reference sequence). The CDR3 length is 14 residues. The CDR3 reads CASSLAGGANGYTF. In nucleotides, the CDR3 is TGTGCCAGCAGCTTAGCGGGAGGGGCCAATGGCTACACCTTC.

A single count supports this clone. The chain recombines TRBV10-3 with TRBJ1-5, with 8 bases identical to TRBD1. CDR3 length: 14 residues. V shed 6 bases, J shed 6 bases, and the junction held 7 bases outside the gene matches. Germline CDR1 reads ENHRY; CDR2 reads SYGVKD. CDR3 sequence: CAIRQGADSQPQHF. CDR3 in DNA: TGTGCCATCAGGCAGGGGGCGGATTCTCAGCCCCAGCATTTT.

The gene calls are TRBV2 and TRBJ2-5; D might be TRBD1 (6 bases). The V and J ends lost 8 bases and 2 bases respectively, with 12 bases between them. The germline V gene has CDR1 SNHLY and CDR2 FYNNEI. This CDR3 has 13 residues. The CDR3 DNA reads as TGTGCCAGCCGAGGACAGTTGCAAGAGACCCAGTACTTC. The encoded protein is CASRGQLQETQYF.

V gene TRBV3-1 (or the pseudogene TRBV3-2) combines with J gene TRBJ2-3; no firm D call. V lost 4 bases, J lost 1 base, and 9 bases lay in between. Germline CDR1 is LGHDT and CDR2 is YNNKEL (reference sequence). CDR3 length: 14 residues. In DNA, the CDR3 is TGTGCCAGCAGCCGCATCCAGGGCACAGATACGCAGTATTTT. This sequence encodes CASSRIQGTDTQYF.

The chain recombines TRBV6-5 with TRBJ2-5; 9 bases are shared with TRBD1. Trimming cost V 6 bases and J 5 bases; bases outside gene matches: 10. The CDR3 totals 15 residues. Germline assignment: CDR1 MNHEY and CDR2 SVGAGI. Here the CDR3 DNA reads TGTGCCAGCAGGGCGACAGGGGGGTTGGGGGAGACCCAGTACTTC. Translating it yields CASRATGGLGETQYF.

This clone was seen only once. This CDR3 is CASSLEGGQMNSPLHF. In DNA, the CDR3 is TGCGCCAGCAGCCTGGAGGGTGGACAGATGAATTCACCCCTCCACTTT. The chain is built from TRBV5-1 and TRBJ1-6; a weak D match, TRBD1 (6 bases). The V end lost 4 bases, the J end lost 7 bases, and 18 bases lay between the germline ends. The CDR3 consists of 16 residues. The germline V gene encodes CDR1 SGHRS and CDR2 YFSETQ.

The chain carries TRBV9 and TRBJ2-3; a possible D gene is TRBD1 (5 bases). This CDR3 has 14 amino acids. CDR1 and CDR2 from the germline V gene are SGDLS and YYNGEE. V lost 3 bases and J 3 bases, leaving 11 bases between the germline ends. CDR3 sequence reads: CASSARTQTDTQYF. CDR3 in DNA: TGTGCCAGCAGCGCAAGGACACAAACAGATACGCAGTATTTT. The variable domain in full, with the rest retrieved from reference TRBV9 and TRBJ2-3, is DSGVTQTPKHLITATGQRVTLRCSPRSGDLSVYWYQQSLDQGLQFLIQYYNGEERAKGNILERFSAQQFPDLHSELNLSSLELGDSALYFCASSARTQTDTQYFGPGTRLTVL.

The gene calls are TRBV28 and TRBJ1-4, with D perhaps matching TRBD1 (5 bases). The V gene lost 10 bases and the J gene lost 7 bases, with 22 bases spanning the gap. Germline CDR1 MDHEN, CDR2 SYDVKM. The CDR3 totals 15 residues. In DNA, the CDR3 is TGTGCCACCGAAGAACACGGGGGGTTACTTGAAAAACTGTTTTTT. Its protein product is CATEEHGGLLEKLFF. The full variable domain, with the rest looked up from reference TRBV28 and TRBJ1-4, is DVKVTQSSRYLVKRTGEKVFLECVQDMDHENMFWYRQDPGLGLRLIYFSYDVKMKEKGDIPEGYSVSREKKERFSLILESASTNQTSMYLCATEEHGGLLEKLFFGSGTQLSVL.

The rearrangement links TRBV6-1 to TRBJ1-1; TRBD1 is a possible D gene (5 bases). V shed 5 bases and J shed 6 bases, with 19 bases lying between them. The germline V gene encodes CDR1 MNHNS and CDR2 SASEGT. The CDR3 is 15 residues long. CDR3 DNA sequence: TGTGCCAGCAGTAGAGGCCGGCAGGGAGGACCTGAAGCTTTCTTT. It yields the protein CASSRGRQGGPEAFF.

The gene calls are TRBV24-1 and TRBJ2-3; D unclear. Trimming pared 4 bases from V and 4 bases from J, leaving 11 bases between. The germline gives CDR1 KGHDR, CDR2 SFDVKD. The CDR3 contains 14 residues. CDR3 nucleotides: TGTGCCACCAGTGACCCCCTAGGTGCAGATACGCAGTATTTT. Amino acids: CATSDPLGADTQYF.

This chain joins TRBV4-3 and TRBJ1-2; possible D gene TRBD1, 5 bases. Deletions cut 0 bases from V and 4 bases from J, with 12 bases between. CDR1 is LGHNA and CDR2 is YSLEER in the germline V gene. The CDR3 has 15 residues. CDR3: CASSQDRAGLYGYTF. The CDR3 region has the DNA TGCGCCAGCAGCCAAGACAGGGCGGGGCTCTATGGCTACACCTTC.

This clone was seen only a few times. The chain links TRBV7-9 to TRBJ1-2, with 9 bases fitting TRBD1. V was pared by 0 bases and J by 7 bases, with 6 bases of the junction left unmatched. CDR1 and CDR2 (germline): SEHNR, FQNEAQ (reference sequence). This CDR3 comprises 15 residues. CDR3 coding DNA: TGTGCCAGCAGCTTAGCGGGGGGACAGGGAAGTGGCTACACCTTC. Translation gives CASSLAGGQGSGYTF.

The V call is TRBV5-1, the J call TRBJ1-1, with 9 bases that match TRBD1. The germline CDR1 and CDR2 sequences are SGHRS and YFSETQ. The V gene end was trimmed by 0 bases and the J gene end by 4 bases; junction bases not matched to a gene: 1. The CDR3 spans 14 residues. DNA of the CDR3: TGCGCCAGCAGCTTGGGGGACAGGGTCACTGAAGCTTTCTTT. It specifies CASSLGDRVTEAFF.

Only one count was recorded for this clone. The chain couples TRBV5-4 to TRBJ2-5; 9 bases map to TRBD2. V lost 4 bases, J lost 5 bases, and 6 bases stayed unmatched. Germline V gene sequence: CDR1 SGHNT, CDR2 YYREEE (reference sequence). CDR3 length equals 14 residues. CDR3 amino acids: CASSIAGVGETQYF. CDR3 coding DNA: TGTGCCAGCAGCATAGCGGGAGTCGGGGAGACCCAGTACTTC.

This clone was counted once. The chain is built from TRBV3-1 (or the pseudogene TRBV3-2) and TRBJ2-4; 7 positions agree with TRBD1. This CDR3 comprises 15 residues. Germline V gene sequence: CDR1 LGHDT, CDR2 YNNKEL (reference sequence). V lost 4 bases to trimming and J lost 7 bases; unmatched junction nucleotides: 10. CDR3 protein: CASSRSPDRDNIQYF. The CDR3 DNA reads as TGTGCCAGCAGCCGTTCCCCCGACAGGGACAACATTCAGTACTTC.

The J gene is TRBJ1-1, the V gene TRBV18; D possibly corresponds to TRBD1 (6 bases). Germline V gives CDR1 KGHSH, CDR2 LQKENI. The CDR3 is 15 amino acids. With 3 bases removed from V and 6 bases from J, the gap between germline ends came to 17 bases. DNA of the CDR3: TGTGCCAGCTCACCTCAAAACCTACAGGGTCCTGAAGCTTTCTTT. Residues: CASSPQNLQGPEAFF.

The DNA of the CDR3 is TGTGCCAGTAGTATATCGGGACAGGGGACTAACTATGGCTACACCTTC. Its translation: CASSISGQGTNYGYTF. The rearrangement uses TRBV19 and TRBJ1-2; TRBD1 aligns across 10 bases. J gave up 0 bases and V 2 bases, and 3 bases lay outside the gene matches. This CDR3 is built from 16 residues. Germline CDR1 is LNHDA and CDR2 is SQIVND (reference sequence).

The chain couples TRBV6-2 or TRBV6-3 to TRBJ2-3; TRBD2 agrees at 8 bases. Trimming took 5 bases from V and 0 from J; bases not matched to a gene: 7. Germline values: CDR1 MNHEY, CDR2 SVGEGT. The CDR3 has 16 residues. In DNA form, the CDR3 reads TGTGCCAGCAGTCCACAATCGGGGGGGAGCACAGATACGCAGTATTTT. It encodes CASSPQSGGSTDTQYF.

This clone was seen just once. This chain joins TRBV5-4 and TRBJ2-1; D perhaps matches TRBD2 (5 bases). CDR1 is SGHNT and CDR2 is YYREEE in the germline V gene (reference sequence). This CDR3 is built from 12 residues. V dropped 3 bases and J dropped 9 bases, with 10 bases sitting between them. CDR3 region: CASSSVEGEQFF. The CDR3 region has the DNA TGTGCCAGCAGCTCCGTAGAGGGTGAGCAGTTCTTC.

The rearrangement links TRBV24-1 to TRBJ2-3, with 7 bases lining up with TRBD1. The CDR3 contains 12 residues. The germline gives CDR1 KGHDR, CDR2 SFDVKD. J gave up 4 bases and V 12 bases, and 6 bases lay outside the gene matches. CDR3 amino acids: CASGQNPDTQYF. The CDR3 coding sequence is TGTGCCTCGGGACAGAACCCAGATACGCAGTATTTT.

In this sample, this clone turned up once. This sequence joins TRBV4-2 and TRBJ2-7, with TRBD2 matching over 9 bases. The CDR3 extends over 16 amino acids. Germline CDR1 reads LGHNA; CDR2 reads YNFKEQ. The junction had 8 bases not matched to a gene; V was cut back by 0 bases and J by 5 bases. CDR3 nucleotides: TGTGCCAGCAGCCAAGATAACAGCGGGGGGCTGAACGAGCAGTACTTC. Its protein is CASSQDNSGGLNEQYF.

CDR3 sequence (DNA): TGCGCCAGCAGCCAAGTCTGTTTTTTGCGGGGGGGCACAGATACGCAGTATTTT. It encodes CASSQVCFLRGGTDTQYF. The chain carries TRBV4-3 and TRBJ2-3; 8 positions match TRBD2. The V and J ends lost 1 base and 1 base, in that order; junction bases with no gene match: 10. The CDR3 is 18 amino acids. From germline, CDR1 is LGHNA and CDR2 YSLEER.